A single sample is the source of the 13 T cell receptor beta chains below, sequenced in a study of Ad26.COV2.S vaccination and SARS-CoV-2 variants. Sequencing was performed with immunoSEQ multiplex PCR; in TCRdb, only in-frame clones are kept and a portion is missing. The sample has approximately 350,000 clones; more than 75% are singletons. Treatment meaning: 15 to 20 received Ad26.COV2.S at low or high dose, single or two shots; 5 received placebo; per-sample allocation not given. Day 63 following the first vaccine or placebo injection was when the samples were taken. The source was peripheral blood, collected in a trial of Ad26.COV2.S vaccine versus placebo. Receptors were obtained from a person between 18 and 59 years old who received the Ad26.COV2.S COVID-19 vaccine or a placebo.

This chain uses TRBV7-2 with TRBJ1-5, with D possibly matching TRBD1 (5 bases). The CDR3 length is 18 residues. Trimming shortened V by 5 bases and J by 0 bases, and 20 bases separated the two germline ends. Germline CDR1 is SGHTA and CDR2 is FQGNSA. CDR3 DNA: TGTGCCAGCAGCCGGGACGTCAGATTTCCTTATAGCAATCAGCCCCAGCATTTT. As protein: CASSRDVRFPYSNQPQHF.

This chain links TRBV9 with TRBJ2-3, with unresolved D. Germline CDR1 and CDR2: SGDLS and YYNGEE. The ends were cut back, 0 bases at V and 5 bases at J, with 7 bases in the middle. This CDR3 spans 13 amino acids. The CDR3 is CASSVGWGDTQYF. CDR3 nucleotide sequence: TGTGCCAGCAGCGTAGGTTGGGGAGATACGCAGTATTTT.

V gene TRBV19 combines with J gene TRBJ2-2; 9 bases match TRBD1. The germline V gene has CDR1 LNHDA and CDR2 SQIVND (reference sequence). The CDR3 totals 16 residues. V dropped 4 bases and J dropped 4; count of bases not matched to a gene: 7. CDR3 sequence: CASSTHRTGATGELFF. In DNA form, the CDR3 reads TGTGCCAGTAGTACCCACCGGACAGGGGCCACCGGGGAGCTGTTTTTT.

The CDR3 region is CATSPLGQGRNYGYTF. The CDR3 DNA reads as TGTGCCACCAGTCCCCTAGGACAGGGACGGAACTATGGCTACACCTTC. J is TRBJ1-2 and V is TRBV24-1; TRBD1 agrees at 8 bases. The CDR3 length is 16 residues. Germline loops: CDR1 KGHDR, CDR2 SFDVKD. The V gene end was trimmed by 6 bases and the J gene end by 2 bases; junction bases not matched to a gene: 10.

V gene TRBV7-9 combines with J gene TRBJ2-1; perhaps TRBD1 as D (7 bases). V was shortened by 7 bases and J by 3 bases, with 19 bases between the two germline ends. The CDR3 has 16 residues. Germline values: CDR1 SEHNR, CDR2 FQNEAQ (reference sequence). CDR3 sequence reads: CASTAGGDRIYNEQFF. CDR3 nucleotide sequence: TGTGCCAGCACTGCCGGAGGGGACAGAATCTACAATGAGCAGTTCTTC.

V is TRBV7-3 and J is TRBJ2-5; 8 bases map to TRBD1. The trim removed 4 bases at V and 2 bases at J, leaving 3 bases unmatched. Germline values: CDR1 SGHTA, CDR2 FQGTGA. This CDR3 has 14 amino acids. CDR3 loop: CASSYTGGQETQYF. As DNA, the CDR3 is TGTGCCAGCAGCTATACAGGGGGACAAGAGACCCAGTACTTC.

V is TRBV6-4 and J is TRBJ2-1; 10 nucleotides align to TRBD2. Germline CDR1 MRHNA, CDR2 SNTAGT. This CDR3 spans 16 amino acids. Germline trimming cut 0 bases from V and 4 bases from J; bases unmatched to any gene: 3. This CDR3 reads CASSDSSGGGYNEQFF. Here the CDR3 DNA reads TGTGCCAGCAGTGACTCGAGCGGGGGGGGTTACAATGAGCAGTTCTTC.

This chain joins TRBV19 and TRBJ2-5, with 7 bases matching TRBD1. Germline V gives CDR1 LNHDA, CDR2 SQIVND (reference sequence). This CDR3 region has 15 residues. J lost 3 bases, V lost 2 bases, and 6 bases had no gene match. In DNA form, the CDR3 reads TGTGCCAGTAGTATACTGGGACAGTTAGAAGAGACCCAGTACTTC. It translates to CASSILGQLEETQYF.

Comment on this clone: Relative to the germline gene, one junction end is altered; a read error may explain this. At the DNA level, this CDR3 is encoded by other sequences in the same sample as well. The rearrangement uses TRBV2 and TRBJ2-2; 8 positions match TRBD2. Germline values: CDR1 SNHLY, CDR2 FYNNEI. The CDR3 extends over 18 amino acids. In nucleotides, the CDR3 is TGTGCCAGCAGTGATATACCGGAGACTAGCGCGAACACCGGAGAGCTGTTTTTT. The encoded protein is CASSDIPETSANTGELFF.

The chain is built from TRBV21-1 and TRBJ1-2; TRBD1 reflects the table's D call only, with no check against the DNA. TRBV21-1 is flagged as a pseudogene. The CDR3 consists of 12 residues. CDR3 in DNA: TGTGCCAGCAGGGGACAGGGAGGGGGCTACACCTTC. This encodes CASRGQGGGYTF.

The CDR3 is CASRRRGEKLFF. In DNA form, the CDR3 reads TGTGCCAGCAGGAGGAGGGGAGAAAAACTGTTTTTT. The chain couples TRBV7-8 to TRBJ1-4; possible D gene TRBD1, 5 bases. The CDR3 length is 12 residues. Germline assignment: CDR1 SGHVS and CDR2 FQNEAQ. Trimming pared 6 bases from V and 8 bases from J, leaving 10 bases between.

The chain has TRBV7-2 and TRBJ1-2; D not certain. Germline V gives CDR1 SGHTA, CDR2 FQGNSA. Trimming shortened V by 1 base and J by 2 bases, and 8 bases separated the two germline ends. The CDR3 loop spans 14 amino acids. The CDR3, as DNA: TGTGCCAGCAGCTTAGGAGGCCGAAACTATGGCTACACCTTC. Translated: CASSLGGRNYGYTF.

V gene TRBV5-5 combines with J gene TRBJ1-2; perhaps TRBD1 as D (5 bases). The V gene lost 4 bases and the J gene lost 5 bases, with 18 bases spanning the gap. The V gene's germline CDR1 is SGHKS and CDR2 YYEKEE (reference sequence). CDR3 length: 15 residues. The CDR3 nucleotides are TGTGCCAGCAGCCACCGACAGCTGAGCGGGTATGGCTACACCTTC. It specifies CASSHRQLSGYGYTF.